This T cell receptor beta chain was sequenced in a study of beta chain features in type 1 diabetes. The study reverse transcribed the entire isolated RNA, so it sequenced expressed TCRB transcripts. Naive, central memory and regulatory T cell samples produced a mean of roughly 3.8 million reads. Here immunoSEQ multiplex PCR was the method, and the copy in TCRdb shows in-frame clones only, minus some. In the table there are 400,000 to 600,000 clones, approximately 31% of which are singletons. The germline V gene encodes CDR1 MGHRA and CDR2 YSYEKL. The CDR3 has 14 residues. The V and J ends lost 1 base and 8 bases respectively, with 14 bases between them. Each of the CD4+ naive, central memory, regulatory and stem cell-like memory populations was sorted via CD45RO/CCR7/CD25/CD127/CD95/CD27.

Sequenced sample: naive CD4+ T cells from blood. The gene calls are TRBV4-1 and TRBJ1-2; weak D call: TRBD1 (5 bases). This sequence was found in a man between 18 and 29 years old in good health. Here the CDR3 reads CASSQARDGAGYTF. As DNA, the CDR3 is TGCGCCAGCAGCCAAGCCAGGGATGGCGCGGGCTACACCTTC.